This TCR beta chain was found in a study of blood T cells in healthy people across ages. Study results and limitations: Both higher diversity and more naive CD4+ cells marked long-lived donors when set against aged donors. Diversity of TCR beta per million T cells declined in a roughly linear way with age.

In regard to this clonotype: Its antigen is not identified.

It was with a sample-barcoded 5' primer and a J-beta primer mix that a second PCR of roughly 6 to 12 cycles was run. Each sample yielded at least 3 million CDR3-containing paired-end reads. TCRdb re-derived calls from the 5' RACE reads in MiXCR, one entry per CDR3 protein. The data hold around 800,000 distinct CDR3 sequences, with around 45% observed a single time. CDR1 MGHRA and CDR2 YSYEKL come from the germline V gene. The CDR3 has 13 amino acids. V lost 3 bases, J lost 5 bases, and 10 bases lay in between. Input material: blood. J is TRBJ2-5 and V is TRBV4-1; D is possibly TRBD1 or TRBD2 (5 bases each). This clonotype was obtained from a man aged 55 to 70 in good health. The CDR3 protein is CASSHSREETQYF. As DNA, the CDR3 is TGCGCCAGCAGCCATAGCAGGGAGGAGACCCAGTACTTC.